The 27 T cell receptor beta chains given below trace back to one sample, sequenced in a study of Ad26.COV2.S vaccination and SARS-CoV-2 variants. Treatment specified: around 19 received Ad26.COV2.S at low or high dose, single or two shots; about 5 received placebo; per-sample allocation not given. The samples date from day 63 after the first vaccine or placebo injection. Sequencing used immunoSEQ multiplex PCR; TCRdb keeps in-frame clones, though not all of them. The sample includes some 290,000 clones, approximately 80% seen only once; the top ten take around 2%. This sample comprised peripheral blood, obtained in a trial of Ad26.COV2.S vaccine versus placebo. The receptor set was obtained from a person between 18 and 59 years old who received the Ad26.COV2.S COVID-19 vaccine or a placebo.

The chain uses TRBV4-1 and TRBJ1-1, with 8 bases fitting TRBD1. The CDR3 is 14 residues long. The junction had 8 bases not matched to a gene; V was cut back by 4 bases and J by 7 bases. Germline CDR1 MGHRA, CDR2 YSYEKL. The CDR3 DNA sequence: TGCGCCAGCAGCCTGAGGGACAGGTCGGATGAAGCTTTCTTT. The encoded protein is CASSLRDRSDEAFF.

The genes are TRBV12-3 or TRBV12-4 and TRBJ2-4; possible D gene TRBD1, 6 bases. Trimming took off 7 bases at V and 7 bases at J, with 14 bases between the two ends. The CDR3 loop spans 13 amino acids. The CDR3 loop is CASIQRGWNIQYF. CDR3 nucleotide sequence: TGTGCCAGCATCCAGAGGGGGTGGAACATTCAGTACTTC.

The CDR3 DNA reads TGTGCCAGCAGCCAAGGTTCGACAGGGGGAGGCTACACCTTC. As protein: CASSQGSTGGGYTF. The chain recombines TRBV3-1 (or the pseudogene TRBV3-2) with TRBJ1-2; 9 bases map to TRBD1. Germline V lookup: CDR1 LGHDT, CDR2 YNNKEL (reference sequence). The CDR3 is 14 residues long. With 1 base clipped from V and 8 bases from J, the junction kept 5 bases outside the gene matches.

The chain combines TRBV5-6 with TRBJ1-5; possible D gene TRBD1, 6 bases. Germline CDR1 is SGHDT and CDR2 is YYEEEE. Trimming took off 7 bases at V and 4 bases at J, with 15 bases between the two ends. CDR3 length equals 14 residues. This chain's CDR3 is CASDYGGRNQPQHF. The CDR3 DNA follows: TGTGCCAGCGATTACGGGGGGCGTAATCAGCCCCAGCATTTT.

The DNA for the CDR3 is TGTGCCAGCAGCTGGTCTCCGAATCAGCCCCAGCATTTT. Translated: CASSWSPNQPQHF. The chain carries TRBV11-2 and TRBJ1-5; D gene uncertain. Germline lookup yields CDR1 SGHAT and CDR2 FQNNGV. The CDR3 loop spans 13 amino acids. The V and J ends lost 4 bases and 4 bases respectively, with 8 bases between them.

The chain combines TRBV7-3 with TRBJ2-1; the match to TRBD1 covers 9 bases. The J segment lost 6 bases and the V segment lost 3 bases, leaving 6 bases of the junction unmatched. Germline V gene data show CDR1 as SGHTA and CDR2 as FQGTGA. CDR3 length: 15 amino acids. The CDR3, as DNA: TGTGCCAGCAGCTTGACAGGGGGTCGGGGCAATGAGCAGTTCTTC. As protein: CASSLTGGRGNEQFF.

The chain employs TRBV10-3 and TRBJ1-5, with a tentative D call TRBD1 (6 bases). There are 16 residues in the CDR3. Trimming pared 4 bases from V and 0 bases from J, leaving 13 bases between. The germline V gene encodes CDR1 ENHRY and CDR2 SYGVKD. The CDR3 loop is CAISARDKYSNQPQHF. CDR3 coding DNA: TGTGCCATCAGTGCCCGGGACAAATATAGCAATCAGCCCCAGCATTTT.

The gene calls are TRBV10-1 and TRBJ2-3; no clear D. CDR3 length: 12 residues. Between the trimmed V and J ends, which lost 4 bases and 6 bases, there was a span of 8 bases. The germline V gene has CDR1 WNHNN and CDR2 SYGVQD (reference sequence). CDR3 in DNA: TGCGCCAGCAGTGGGGCCGGGGATACGCAGTATTTT. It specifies CASSGAGDTQYF.

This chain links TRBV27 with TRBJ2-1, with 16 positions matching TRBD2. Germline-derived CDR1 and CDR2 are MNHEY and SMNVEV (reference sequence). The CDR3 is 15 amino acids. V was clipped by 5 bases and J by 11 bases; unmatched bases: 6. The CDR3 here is CASSPGTSGGAKQFF. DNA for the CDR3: TGTGCCAGCAGTCCCGGGACTAGCGGGGGGGCGAAGCAGTTCTTC.

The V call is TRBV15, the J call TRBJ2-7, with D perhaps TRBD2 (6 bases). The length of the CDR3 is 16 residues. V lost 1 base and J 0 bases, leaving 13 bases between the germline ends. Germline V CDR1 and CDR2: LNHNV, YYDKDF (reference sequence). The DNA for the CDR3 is TGTGCCACCAGCAGAGGGAATAGCGGAGTCTCCTACGAGCAGTACTTC. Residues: CATSRGNSGVSYEQYF.

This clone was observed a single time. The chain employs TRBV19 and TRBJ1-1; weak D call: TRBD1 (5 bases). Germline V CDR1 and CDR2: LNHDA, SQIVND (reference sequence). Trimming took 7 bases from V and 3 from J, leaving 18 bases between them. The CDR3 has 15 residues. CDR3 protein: CASKPQGGLDTEAFF. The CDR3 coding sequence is TGTGCCAGTAAACCCCAGGGAGGGCTGGACACTGAAGCTTTCTTT.

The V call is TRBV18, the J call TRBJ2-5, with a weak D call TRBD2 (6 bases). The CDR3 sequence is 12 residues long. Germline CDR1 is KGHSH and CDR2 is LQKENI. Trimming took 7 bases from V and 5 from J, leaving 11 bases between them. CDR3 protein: CASCGRGETQYF. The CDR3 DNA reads TGTGCCAGCTGCGGCCGGGGGGAGACCCAGTACTTC.

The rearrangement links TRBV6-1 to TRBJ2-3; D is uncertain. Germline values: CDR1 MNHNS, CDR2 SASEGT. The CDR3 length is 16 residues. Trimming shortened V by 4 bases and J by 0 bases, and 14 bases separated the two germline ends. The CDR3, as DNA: TGTGCCAGCAGTGCTAACAGCATAACTAGCACAGATACGCAGTATTTT. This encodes CASSANSITSTDTQYF.

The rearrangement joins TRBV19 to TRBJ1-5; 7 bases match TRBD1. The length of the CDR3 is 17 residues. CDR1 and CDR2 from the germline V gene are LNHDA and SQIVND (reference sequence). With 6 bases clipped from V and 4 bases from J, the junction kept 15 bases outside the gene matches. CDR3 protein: CASRGSQGGLSNQPQHF. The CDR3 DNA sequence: TGTGCCAGTAGGGGATCTCAGGGGGGCCTATCAAATCAGCCCCAGCATTTT.

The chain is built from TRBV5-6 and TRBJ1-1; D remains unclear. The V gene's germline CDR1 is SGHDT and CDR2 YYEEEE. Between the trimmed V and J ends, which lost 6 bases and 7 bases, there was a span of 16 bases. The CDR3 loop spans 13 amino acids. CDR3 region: CASMRRTASEAFF. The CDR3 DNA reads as TGTGCCAGCATGCGTCGTACGGCTAGTGAAGCTTTCTTT. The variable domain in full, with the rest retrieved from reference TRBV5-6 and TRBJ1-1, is DAGVTQSPTHLIKTRGQQVTLRCSPKSGHDTVSWYQQALGQGPQFIFQYYEEEERQRGNFPDRFSGHQFPNYSSELNVNALLLGDSALYLCASMRRTASEAFFGQGTRLTVV.

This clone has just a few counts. CDR3 region: CASRPGQGLRRTNEKLFF. The CDR3 nucleotides are TGTGCCAGCCGGCCAGGGCAGGGATTACGCAGAACTAATGAAAAACTGTTTTTT. The chain couples TRBV11-2 to TRBJ1-4; D is possibly TRBD1 (5 bases). The ends were cut back, 8 bases at V and 1 base at J, with 23 bases in the middle. The CDR3 is 18 residues long. Germline V gene lookup returns CDR1 SGHAT and CDR2 FQNNGV.

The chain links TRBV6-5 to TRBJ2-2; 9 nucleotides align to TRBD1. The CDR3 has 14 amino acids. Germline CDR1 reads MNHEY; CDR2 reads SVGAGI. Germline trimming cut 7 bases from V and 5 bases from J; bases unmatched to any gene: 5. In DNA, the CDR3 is TGTGCCAGCAAGACAGGGGGACAGACCGGGGAGCTGTTTTTT. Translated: CASKTGGQTGELFF.

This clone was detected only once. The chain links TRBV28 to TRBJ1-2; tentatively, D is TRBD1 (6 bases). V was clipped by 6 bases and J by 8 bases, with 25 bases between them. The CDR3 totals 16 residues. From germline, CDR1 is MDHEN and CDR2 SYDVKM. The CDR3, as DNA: TGTGCCAGCAGGCTCCGAGACGGTCAGGGGTTCTCCGGCTACACCTTC. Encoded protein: CASRLRDGQGFSGYTF.

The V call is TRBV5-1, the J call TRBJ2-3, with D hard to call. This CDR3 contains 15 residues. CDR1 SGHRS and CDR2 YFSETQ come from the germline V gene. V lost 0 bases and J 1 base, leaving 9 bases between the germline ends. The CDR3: CASSLDGDGTDTQYF. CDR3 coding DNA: TGCGCCAGCAGCTTGGATGGGGATGGCACAGATACGCAGTATTTT.

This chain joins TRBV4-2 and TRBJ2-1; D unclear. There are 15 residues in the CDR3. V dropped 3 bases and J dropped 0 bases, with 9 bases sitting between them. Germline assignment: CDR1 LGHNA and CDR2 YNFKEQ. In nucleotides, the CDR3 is TGTGCCAGCAGCCAGTCGGCTAGCTCCTACAATGAGCAGTTCTTC. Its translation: CASSQSASSYNEQFF.

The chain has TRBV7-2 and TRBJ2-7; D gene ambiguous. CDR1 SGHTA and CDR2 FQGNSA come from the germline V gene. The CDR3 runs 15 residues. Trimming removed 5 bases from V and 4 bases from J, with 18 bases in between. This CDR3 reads CASSVDGFSDYEQYF. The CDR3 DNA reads TGTGCCAGCAGCGTGGACGGATTCTCGGATTACGAGCAGTACTTC.

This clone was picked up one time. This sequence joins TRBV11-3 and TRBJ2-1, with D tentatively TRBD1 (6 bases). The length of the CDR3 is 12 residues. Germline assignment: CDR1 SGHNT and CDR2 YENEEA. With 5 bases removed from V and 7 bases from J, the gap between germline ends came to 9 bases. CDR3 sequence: CASSQGSNEQFF. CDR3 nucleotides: TGTGCCAGCAGCCAGGGGTCAAATGAGCAGTTCTTC.

The CDR3 bases are TGTGCCAGCAGCCTCTTGACAGGGGATAATTCACCCCTCCACTTT. The encoded protein is CASSLLTGDNSPLHF. This sequence joins TRBV2 and TRBJ1-6; 8 bases align to TRBD1. CDR1 and CDR2 (germline): SNHLY, FYNNEI. This CDR3 is built from 15 residues. Germline trimming cut 6 bases from V and 5 bases from J; bases unmatched to any gene: 6. Supplemented by reference TRBV2 and TRBJ1-6, the full variable domain reads EPEVTQTPSHQVTQMGQEVILRCVPISNHLYFYWYRQILGQKVEFLVSFYNNEISEKSEIFDDQFSVERPDGSNFTLKIRSTKLEDSAMYFCASSLLTGDNSPLHFGNGTRLTVT.

This CDR3 is CASSSGSGGTIEQFF. In DNA, the CDR3 is TGTGCCAGCAGCTCAGGTAGCGGGGGGACGATCGAGCAGTTCTTC. V is TRBV7-2 and J is TRBJ2-1; TRBD2 aligns across 10 bases. This CDR3 contains 15 residues. CDR1 is SGHTA, CDR2 FQGNSA, per germline. The V and J ends lost 4 bases and 10 bases, in that order; junction bases with no gene match: 10.

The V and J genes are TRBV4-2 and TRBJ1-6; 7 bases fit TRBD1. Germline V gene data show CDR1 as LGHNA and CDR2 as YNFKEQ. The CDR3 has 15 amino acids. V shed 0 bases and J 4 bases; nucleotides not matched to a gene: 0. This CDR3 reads CASSQEQGYNSPLHF. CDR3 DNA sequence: TGTGCCAGCAGCCAAGAACAGGGGTATAATTCACCCCTCCACTTT.

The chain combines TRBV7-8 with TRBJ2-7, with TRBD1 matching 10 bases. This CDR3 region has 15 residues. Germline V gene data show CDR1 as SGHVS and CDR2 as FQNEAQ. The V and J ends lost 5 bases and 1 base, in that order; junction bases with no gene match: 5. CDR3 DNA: TGTGCCAGCAGCGCTCGGGACAGGGGTTCCTACGAGCAGTACTTC. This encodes CASSARDRGSYEQYF. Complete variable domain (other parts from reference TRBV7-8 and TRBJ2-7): GAGVSQSPRYKVAKRGQDVALRCDPISGHVSLFWYQQALGQGPEFLTYFQNEAQLDKSGLPSDRFFAERPEGSVSTLKIQRTQQEDSAVYLCASSARDRGSYEQYFGPGTRLTVT.

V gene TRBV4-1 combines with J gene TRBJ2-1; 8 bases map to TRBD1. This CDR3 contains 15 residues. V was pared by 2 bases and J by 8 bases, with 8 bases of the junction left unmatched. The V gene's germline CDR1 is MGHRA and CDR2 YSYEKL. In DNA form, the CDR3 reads TGCGCCAGCAGCCAATTCGGACAGGGCGGCGATGAGCAGTTCTTC. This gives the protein CASSQFGQGGDEQFF.